The clone carrying this TCR beta chain showed up just a few times. A second PCR of roughly 7 to 11 cycles used a sample-barcoded 5' primer and a J-beta primer mix. Tags on each cDNA molecule came from a template-switch adaptor with 12 random nucleotides. MiXCR, applied by TCRdb to the 5' RACE reads, yields one record per CDR3 protein. This table has over 700,000 distinct CDR3 sequences, 20% to 25% appearing once. The sample is drawn from a study of blood T cells in healthy people across ages. The CDR3 loop spans 14 amino acids. CDR1 and CDR2 from the germline V gene are SQVTM and ANQGSEA. Trimming removed 7 bases at V and 2 bases at J, with 17 bases between. The data also belong to a second study, concerning T cells of mothers and their children.

The chain joins TRBV29-1 to TRBJ1-1; D is ambiguous. The sequence was collected from a boy between 10 and 17 years old in good health. Specimen: blood. CDR3 bases: TGCAGCGCGGCGGTGGGCAGCCTAAACACTGAAGCTTTCTTT. This translates into CSAAVGSLNTEAFF.